The sequence of this TCR beta chain was determined in a study of T cells in localized non-small cell lung cancer. A note on this clone: Its matching antigen is unknown.

Using immunoSEQ multiplex PCR, the repertoire was profiled, and TCRdb retains in-frame clones only, with some absent. The sample lists around 96,000 clones, just over 90% occurring once. The CDR3 extends over 12 amino acids. V shed 5 bases and J shed 4 bases, with 6 bases lying between them. Germline values: CDR1 SGHVS, CDR2 FQNEAQ. General study points: Sequencing covered just one tumor region, so heterogeneity cannot be ruled out. There was higher T cell clonality in uninvolved adjacent lung than in tumor, and it was highest there. Appearing in adjacent lung were a median about 50 of the top 100 tumor clones.

The sequencing here drew on PBMCs, taken before any cancer treatment. This TCR was recovered from a woman aged 35-75 years with stage II squamous cell lung carcinoma. This chain joins TRBV7-8 and TRBJ1-5; weak D call: TRBD1 (5 bases). CDR3 sequence (DNA): TGTGCCAGCAGCGGACATAATCAGCCCCAGCATTTT. Translated: CASSGHNQPQHF.